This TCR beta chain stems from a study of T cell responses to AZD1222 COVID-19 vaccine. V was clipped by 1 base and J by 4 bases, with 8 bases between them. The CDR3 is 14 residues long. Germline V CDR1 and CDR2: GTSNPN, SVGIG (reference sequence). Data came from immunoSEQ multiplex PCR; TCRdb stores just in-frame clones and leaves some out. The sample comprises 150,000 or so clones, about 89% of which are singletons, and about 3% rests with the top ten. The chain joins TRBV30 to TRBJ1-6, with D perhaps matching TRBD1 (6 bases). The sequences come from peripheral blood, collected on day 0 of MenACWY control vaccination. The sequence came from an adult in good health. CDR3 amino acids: CAWSEQGYNSPLHF. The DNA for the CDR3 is TGTGCCTGGAGTGAACAGGGTTATAATTCACCCCTCCACTTT.